Listed below are T cell receptor beta chains from one sample, sequenced in a study of blood T cell repertoires in COVID-19. Clones were sequenced by immunoSEQ multiplex PCR, and TCRdb holds only the in-frame ones, with some missing. The sample comprises roughly 79,000 clones, less than 90% of which are singletons, and roughly 4% rests with the top ten. The sequenced material came from peripheral blood. The source of these receptors is a man aged 50-59 years with acute or convalescent COVID-19. CDR3s include the opening cysteine and the closing phenylalanine or tryptophan. The D gene is left open where the match is weak. A row's size may be missing; if present it is once, few, many or a size class.

d_call j_call clone_size v_call cdr3_aa cdr3_nt
NA TRBJ2-5 NA TRBV18 CASSPGGSRRETQYF TGTGCCAGCTCACCAGGGGGGAGCCGCCGGGAGACCCAGTACTTC
NA TRBJ2-2 NA TRBV28 CASVGDTLGGELFF TGTGCCAGCGTTGGGGACACCCTGGGCGGGGAGCTGTTTTTT
NA TRBJ1-6 NA TRBV10-3 CAISDSGTRGSSSYNSPLHF TGTGCCATCAGTGACTCCGGGACTCGAGGGTCGAGCTCCTATAATTCACCCCTCCACTTT
NA TRBJ2-2 NA TRBV4-3 CASSQDRGSGELFF TGCGCCAGCAGCCAAGATAGGGGGTCCGGGGAGCTGTTTTTT
NA TRBJ2-7 few TRBV21-1 CASSTGTDYEQYF TGTGCCAGCAGCACCGGGACAGACTACGAGCAGTACTTC
NA TRBJ1-5 NA TRBV15 CATSRVQGGVGNQPQHF TGTGCCACCAGCAGAGTCCAGGGAGGAGTGGGCAATCAGCCCCAGCATTTT
NA TRBJ2-1 NA TRBV5-1 CASSEQDEQFF TGCGCCAGCAGCGAACAGGATGAGCAGTTCTTC
TRBD2 TRBJ2-1 NA TRBV12-5 CASDNLAGAFKDEQFF TGTGCTAGTGACAATCTAGCGGGAGCCTTTAAGGATGAGCAGTTCTTC
NA TRBJ2-1 NA TRBV18 CASSPGQFFDEQFF TGTGCCAGCTCACCAGGACAGTTTTTCGATGAGCAGTTCTTC
TRBD2 TRBJ2-7 NA TRBV7-8 CASSFARLAVSYEQYF TGTGCCAGCAGCTTTGCCCGACTAGCGGTCTCCTACGAGCAGTACTTC
NA TRBJ1-3 NA TRBV27 CASRGGAHSGNTIYF TGTGCCAGTCGGGGGGGGGCTCACTCTGGAAACACCATATATTTT
TRBD1 TRBJ1-2 NA TRBV3-1/TRBV3-2 CASSRQGEDYGYTF TGTGCCAGCAGTCGACAGGGAGAGGACTATGGCTACACCTTC
TRBD2 TRBJ2-7 once TRBV27 CASRPWTSSYEQYF TGTGCCAGCAGGCCTTGGACTAGCTCATACGAGCAGTACTTC
TRBD1 TRBJ2-7 few TRBV28 CASSLDRGNQNRYEQYF TGTGCCAGCAGTCTGGACAGGGGAAACCAAAATCGTTACGAGCAGTACTTC
TRBD1 TRBJ1-2 NA TRBV5-1 CASSRDSFVGYTF TGCGCCAGCAGCCGGGACAGCTTTGTCGGCTACACCTTC
NA TRBJ2-1 NA TRBV11-2 CASSLRGLAGHNEQFF TGTGCCAGCAGCTTAAGAGGCTTGGCGGGGCACAATGAGCAGTTCTTC
NA TRBJ2-7 NA TRBV14 CASSLGPREYDEQYF TGTGCCAGCAGCCTTGGGCCGAGGGAATACGACGAGCAGTACTTC
NA TRBJ1-6 once TRBV25-1 CASSKGGFEGNFNSPLHF TGTGCCAGCAGCAAAGGGGGTTTCGAGGGAAATTTTAATTCACCCCTCCACTTT
TRBD1 TRBJ1-5 NA TRBV7-2 CASSLATGSGQPQHF TGTGCCAGCAGCTTAGCGACAGGGTCGGGGCAGCCCCAGCATTTT
NA TRBJ1-2 once TRBV6-5 CASSRQSPYGYTF TGTGCCAGCAGTCGACAGTCCCCCTATGGCTACACCTTC
TRBD2 TRBJ2-2 NA TRBV5-1 CASSSASGRDTGELFF TGCGCCAGCAGCTCGGCTAGCGGGAGAGACACCGGGGAGCTGTTTTTT
TRBD1 TRBJ1-1 NA TRBV27 CASSPQGGLGTEAFF TGTGCCAGCAGCCCACAGGGGGGGTTGGGGACTGAAGCTTTCTTT
TRBD2 TRBJ2-5 NA TRBV3-1/TRBV3-2 CASNTGTSHKGETQYF TGTGCCAGCAACACCGGGACTAGCCATAAAGGGGAGACCCAGTACTTC
NA TRBJ2-1 NA TRBV6-2/TRBV6-3 CASSTAGTIIEQFF TGTGCCAGCAGTACAGCCGGGACAATTATTGAGCAGTTCTTC
TRBD2 TRBJ2-7 NA TRBV4-1 CASSQGTSGYEQYF TGCGCCAGCAGCCAAGGAACTAGCGGCTACGAGCAGTACTTC
TRBD1 TRBJ1-1 NA TRBV7-9 CASSVQGANTEAFF TGTGCCAGCAGCGTACAGGGGGCGAACACTGAAGCTTTCTTT
NA TRBJ2-1 once TRBV7-2 CASSLQVHQEQFF TGTGCCAGCAGCTTACAGGTACACCAGGAGCAGTTCTTC